This is a list of T cell receptor beta chains from one sample in a study of blood T cell repertoires in COVID-19. Measured with immunoSEQ multiplex PCR; TCRdb has only the in-frame clones, and not every one. Of approximately 260,000 clones in the sample, approximately 88% were seen once. The material sequenced was PBMCs or T cells enriched from blood (not recorded which). These receptors all come from a woman aged 40-49 years with acute COVID-19. Each CDR3 is given with its conserved first and last residue. Fields, in order: V gene, D gene, J gene, clone size, CDR3 DNA, CDR3 protein. The D gene is left open where the match is weak. Size values are once, few and many counts, or a class for expanded clones, and some rows have none.

V gene: TRBV5-1
D gene: TRBD2
J gene: TRBJ2-7
clone size: -
CDR3 DNA: TGCGCCAGCAGCTTAGCGGGAACCTCCTACGAGCAGTACTTC
CDR3 protein: CASSLAGTSYEQYF

V gene: TRBV5-1
D gene: -
J gene: TRBJ1-2
clone size: -
CDR3 DNA: TGCGCCAGCAGGGAGGCAGGGGAAGACTACACCTTC
CDR3 protein: CASREAGEDYTF

V gene: TRBV28
D gene: TRBD1
J gene: TRBJ1-1
clone size: -
CDR3 DNA: TGTGCCAGCCAAGTCGGGGTGGGGGACAGGGGGAACACTGAAGCTTTCTTT
CDR3 protein: CASQVGVGDRGNTEAFF

V gene: TRBV6-1
D gene: TRBD1
J gene: TRBJ2-5
clone size: -
CDR3 DNA: TGTGCCAGCAGTGATGTGGCAGGGGGTGAGACCCAGTACTTC
CDR3 protein: CASSDVAGGETQYF

V gene: TRBV19
D gene: -
J gene: TRBJ1-4
clone size: -
CDR3 DNA: TGTGCCAGTAGTATACCAGGTCAGGCAGTATATGAAAAACTGTTTTTT
CDR3 protein: CASSIPGQAVYEKLFF

V gene: TRBV15
D gene: TRBD1
J gene: TRBJ1-4
clone size: -
CDR3 DNA: TGTGCCACCAGCAGAGATGCAGGGGGCCGGGAAAAACTGTTTTTT
CDR3 protein: CATSRDAGGREKLFF

V gene: TRBV29-1
D gene: -
J gene: TRBJ1-5
clone size: once
CDR3 DNA: TGCAGCGTTGAAGATGGAGATCAGCCCCAGCATTTT
CDR3 protein: CSVEDGDQPQHF

V gene: TRBV30
D gene: -
J gene: TRBJ1-2
clone size: -
CDR3 DNA: TGTGCCTGGAGTGTAAGACAGGAGGACTATGGCTACACCTTC
CDR3 protein: CAWSVRQEDYGYTF

V gene: TRBV30
D gene: TRBD1
J gene: TRBJ1-6
clone size: -
CDR3 DNA: TGTGCCTGGAGTCAAACGGGGTCACAGGGGTCTTCACCCCTCCACTTT
CDR3 protein: CAWSQTGSQGSSPLHF

V gene: TRBV19
D gene: -
J gene: TRBJ2-1
clone size: -
CDR3 DNA: TGTGCCAGTAGTAGGATCAGGGAAGGGGCGGTAGAGCAGTTCTTC
CDR3 protein: CASSRIREGAVEQFF

V gene: TRBV3-1/TRBV3-2
D gene: TRBD2
J gene: TRBJ2-7
clone size: -
CDR3 DNA: TGTGCCAGCAGCCAAACTAGCGAGATCTACGAGCAGTACTTC
CDR3 protein: CASSQTSEIYEQYF

V gene: TRBV29-1
D gene: TRBD2
J gene: TRBJ2-3
clone size: -
CDR3 DNA: TGCAGCGTTGAACCCAGCGGGAGGCCAGATACGCAGTATTTT
CDR3 protein: CSVEPSGRPDTQYF

V gene: TRBV4-1
D gene: -
J gene: TRBJ2-7
clone size: -
CDR3 DNA: TGCGCCAGCAGCCAAGGCCAGGGGCTTGCGCAGTACTTC
CDR3 protein: CASSQGQGLAQYF

V gene: TRBV6-5
D gene: -
J gene: TRBJ1-5
clone size: -
CDR3 DNA: TGTGCCAGCAGCCTCAGAAGAAATCAGCCCCAGCATTTT
CDR3 protein: CASSLRRNQPQHF

V gene: TRBV4-2
D gene: TRBD1
J gene: TRBJ2-3
clone size: -
CDR3 DNA: TGTGCCAGCAGCCCCCGAGGCTACCGGGACAGGGACACAGATACGCAGTATTTT
CDR3 protein: CASSPRGYRDRDTDTQYF

V gene: TRBV5-1
D gene: -
J gene: TRBJ1-1
clone size: -
CDR3 DNA: TGCGCCAGCAAGGGGTCCACGAGCACTGAAGCTTTCTTT
CDR3 protein: CASKGSTSTEAFF

V gene: TRBV19
D gene: -
J gene: TRBJ1-5
clone size: -
CDR3 DNA: TGTGCCAGTAGTATTAACCTGGGGGGTCAGCCCCAGCATTTT
CDR3 protein: CASSINLGGQPQHF

V gene: TRBV5-1
D gene: -
J gene: TRBJ2-7
clone size: -
CDR3 DNA: TGCGCCAGCAGCTATGATCTAGCTGAGATTGCCTACGAGCAGTACTTC
CDR3 protein: CASSYDLAEIAYEQYF

V gene: TRBV27
D gene: TRBD2
J gene: TRBJ2-3
clone size: -
CDR3 DNA: TGTGCCAGCAAGCGGTTAGCGGGAGGGCCGTTAGATACGCAGTATTTT
CDR3 protein: CASKRLAGGPLDTQYF

V gene: TRBV14
D gene: -
J gene: TRBJ1-2
clone size: -
CDR3 DNA: TGTGCCAGCAGCCAACAAGTTAATGTCCGGACAGACTACTATGGCTACACCTTC
CDR3 protein: CASSQQVNVRTDYYGYTF

V gene: TRBV19
D gene: -
J gene: TRBJ1-2
clone size: -
CDR3 DNA: TGTGCCAGTAGTAGGGACGGCGAAGGGGGCTATGGCTACACCTTC
CDR3 protein: CASSRDGEGGYGYTF

V gene: TRBV5-6
D gene: -
J gene: TRBJ2-7
clone size: -
CDR3 DNA: TGTGCCAGCAGCCGAGGAGACCACGAGCAGTACTTC
CDR3 protein: CASSRGDHEQYF

V gene: TRBV4-2
D gene: -
J gene: TRBJ1-2
clone size: once
CDR3 DNA: TGTGCCAGCAGCTCGCGGGAGGGGAGCTACTATGGCTACACCTTC
CDR3 protein: CASSSREGSYYGYTF

V gene: TRBV2
D gene: TRBD1
J gene: TRBJ1-2
clone size: once
CDR3 DNA: TGTGCCAGCGAGAGGGACAGTTTTAACTATGGCTACACCTTC
CDR3 protein: CASERDSFNYGYTF

V gene: TRBV19
D gene: TRBD2
J gene: TRBJ2-1
clone size: -
CDR3 DNA: TGTGCCAGTAGGGGGGGAGGGGTATCCAATGAGCAGTTCTTC
CDR3 protein: CASRGGGVSNEQFF

V gene: TRBV7-2
D gene: TRBD1
J gene: TRBJ2-7
clone size: -
CDR3 DNA: TGTGCCAGCAGCTTGTCCGGGACAGGCTCCTACGAGCAGTACTTC
CDR3 protein: CASSLSGTGSYEQYF

V gene: TRBV18
D gene: -
J gene: TRBJ2-3
clone size: -
CDR3 DNA: TGTGCCAGCTCACCACCGACAATGAGCGGATACACAGATACGCAGTATTTT
CDR3 protein: CASSPPTMSGYTDTQYF

V gene: TRBV3-1/TRBV3-2
D gene: -
J gene: TRBJ2-3
clone size: -
CDR3 DNA: TGTGCCAGCAGCTTCAGCGGGAGCACAGATACGCAGTATTTT
CDR3 protein: CASSFSGSTDTQYF

V gene: TRBV5-1
D gene: -
J gene: TRBJ2-1
clone size: -
CDR3 DNA: TGCGCCAGCAGCTTTGACTATCCACAGCAGTTCTTC
CDR3 protein: CASSFDYPQQFF

V gene: TRBV7-2
D gene: TRBD2
J gene: TRBJ2-1
clone size: -
CDR3 DNA: TGTGCCAGCAGCCCCTCATTGACTAGCCACTACAATGAGCAGTTCTTC
CDR3 protein: CASSPSLTSHYNEQFF

V gene: TRBV5-1
D gene: TRBD2
J gene: TRBJ2-5
clone size: -
CDR3 DNA: TGCGCCAGCAGCGAGGGGACTAGCGGGAGTGGGACCCAGTACTTC
CDR3 protein: CASSEGTSGSGTQYF

V gene: TRBV18
D gene: TRBD2
J gene: TRBJ2-1
clone size: -
CDR3 DNA: TGTGCCAGCTCACTTGGACTAGCGGGAGTCAATGAGCAGTTCTTC
CDR3 protein: CASSLGLAGVNEQFF

V gene: TRBV28
D gene: TRBD1
J gene: TRBJ1-1
clone size: -
CDR3 DNA: TGTGCCAGCAGTACTCCCGGGACAGGGTTGGCGACTGAAGCTTTCTTT
CDR3 protein: CASSTPGTGLATEAFF

V gene: TRBV6-2/TRBV6-3
D gene: -
J gene: TRBJ1-5
clone size: -
CDR3 DNA: TGTGCCAGCAGTCTCTCGATGGCAGGGCATCAGCCCCAGCATTTT
CDR3 protein: CASSLSMAGHQPQHF

V gene: TRBV10-3
D gene: -
J gene: TRBJ1-5
clone size: -
CDR3 DNA: TGTGCCATCAGTGGAGGGGGAAATAGCAATCAGCCCCAGCATTTT
CDR3 protein: CAISGGGNSNQPQHF

V gene: TRBV18
D gene: TRBD1
J gene: TRBJ1-1
clone size: -
CDR3 DNA: TGTGCCAGCTCACAAACCTCGGGACAGGAGAACACTGAAGCTTTCTTT
CDR3 protein: CASSQTSGQENTEAFF

V gene: TRBV2
D gene: -
J gene: TRBJ1-5
clone size: few
CDR3 DNA: TGTGCCAGCAGTCGGACAGAGGTTGGGAATCAGCCCCAGCATTTT
CDR3 protein: CASSRTEVGNQPQHF

V gene: TRBV3-1/TRBV3-2
D gene: -
J gene: TRBJ2-7
clone size: -
CDR3 DNA: TGTGCCAGCAGCCAAGGGGCGCAGGGCCGGGAGCAGTACTTC
CDR3 protein: CASSQGAQGREQYF